The 9 T cell receptor beta chains given below trace back to one sample, sequenced in a study of blood T cell repertoires in COVID-19. Assay used: immunoSEQ multiplex PCR; TCRdb lists only in-frame clones, some missing. The table lists 150,000 to 200,000 clones, roughly four fifths of them singletons. Source material: peripheral blood. These TCRs come from an elderly woman with COVID-19, enrolled during active disease.

This clone was observed a few times. This chain connects TRBV3-1 (or the pseudogene TRBV3-2) to TRBJ2-5; D is possibly TRBD1 (7 bases). CDR1 and CDR2 (germline): LGHDT, YNNKEL (reference sequence). This CDR3 is 12 amino acids long. With 6 bases removed from V and 5 bases from J, the gap between germline ends came to 10 bases. This chain's CDR3 is CASRTGRETQYF. The DNA for the CDR3 is TGTGCCAGCAGGACAGGGAGGGAGACCCAGTACTTC.

This chain's CDR3 is CAWSPRTGGGQPQHF. For the CDR3, the DNA is TGTGCCTGGAGTCCCCGGACAGGGGGCGGACAGCCCCAGCATTTT. The gene calls are TRBV30 and TRBJ1-5; 11 positions agree with TRBD1. The CDR3 consists of 15 residues. Germline values: CDR1 GTSNPN, CDR2 SVGIG (reference sequence). The V and J ends lost 2 bases and 7 bases, in that order; junction bases with no gene match: 7.

The chain links TRBV9 to TRBJ2-3; 7 nucleotides align to TRBD2. The CDR3 is 15 residues long. Germline V lookup: CDR1 SGDLS, CDR2 YYNGEE. Trimming cost V 4 bases and J 6 bases; bases outside gene matches: 11. CDR3: CASSPGVASGDTQYF. CDR3 DNA sequence: TGTGCCAGCAGCCCCGGTGTTGCTAGCGGTGATACGCAGTATTTT. The variable domain in full, with the rest retrieved from reference TRBV9 and TRBJ2-3, is DSGVTQTPKHLITATGQRVTLRCSPRSGDLSVYWYQQSLDQGLQFLIQYYNGEERAKGNILERFSAQQFPDLHSELNLSSLELGDSALYFCASSPGVASGDTQYFGPGTRLTVL.

The chain uses TRBV7-5 and TRBJ2-7; TRBD2, as called in the table, went unchecked against the DNA. TRBV7-5 is marked as a pseudogene. This CDR3 has 17 amino acids. This CDR3 is CVRSVRRASGRAYEQYF. The CDR3 nucleotides are TGTGTCAGAAGCGTACGTCGGGCTAGCGGGAGGGCCTACGAGCAGTACTTC.

V usage is TRBV21-1 and J usage is TRBJ2-1; the tabulated D call, TRBD2, remains unverified against the DNA. TRBV21-1 is flagged as a pseudogene. This CDR3 has 16 residues. The CDR3 nucleotides are TGTGCCAGCAGCTCCCGCCCTTGCGGGAGGGATAATGAGCAGTTCTTC. Its translation: CASSSRPCGRDNEQFF.

This clone was detected a few times. V usage is TRBV12-3 or TRBV12-4 and J usage is TRBJ1-1; a weak D match, TRBD1 (5 bases). Trimming pared 8 bases from V and 4 bases from J, leaving 8 bases between. This CDR3 region has 11 residues. The CDR3 region is CASCGGTEAFF. The CDR3 DNA follows: TGTGCCAGCTGCGGGGGCACTGAAGCTTTCTTT.

The rearrangement links TRBV7-6 to TRBJ2-2, with TRBD2 matching over 7 bases. CDR1 and CDR2 (germline): SGHVS, FNYEAQ. This CDR3 has 16 residues. Losses at the gene ends were 1 base for V and 3 bases for J; bases not matched to a gene: 5. As DNA, the CDR3 is TGTGCCAGCAGCTTAGGTGCGGGGGTGGACACCGGGGAGCTGTTTTTT. Its protein is CASSLGAGVDTGELFF.

V usage is TRBV6-4 and J usage is TRBJ1-4; D not resolved. Deletions cut 2 bases from V and 3 bases from J, with 10 bases between. This CDR3 spans 15 amino acids. Per the germline V gene, CDR1 is MRHNA and CDR2 is SNTAGT. In nucleotides, the CDR3 is TGTGCCAGCAGTGACCCGCCGGACTCTAATGAAAAACTGTTTTTT. Translation: CASSDPPDSNEKLFF.

This clone was seen a handful of times. The gene calls are TRBV13 and TRBJ2-7; TRBD2 matches at 13 bases. CDR3 size: 17 residues. Germline-derived CDR1 and CDR2 are PRHDT and FYEKMQ (reference sequence). V was clipped by 2 bases and J by 1 base; unmatched bases: 5. The CDR3 region has the DNA TGTGCCAGCAGCTTAAGGACTAGCGGGGGCCGATCCTACGAGCAGTACTTC. Its protein is CASSLRTSGGRSYEQYF.